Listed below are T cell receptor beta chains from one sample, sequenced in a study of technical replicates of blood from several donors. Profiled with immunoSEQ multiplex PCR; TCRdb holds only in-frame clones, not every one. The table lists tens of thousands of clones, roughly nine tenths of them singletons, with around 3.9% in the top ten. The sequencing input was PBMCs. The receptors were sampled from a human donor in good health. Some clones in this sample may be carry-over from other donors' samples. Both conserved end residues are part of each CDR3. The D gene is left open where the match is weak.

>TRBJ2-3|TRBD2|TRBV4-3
CASSRTSGGEADTQYF
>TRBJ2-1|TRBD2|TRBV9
CASSVEGGRAHNEQFF
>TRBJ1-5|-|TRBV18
CASSPPGGRGHQPQHF
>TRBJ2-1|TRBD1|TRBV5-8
CASSTGVTAYNEQFF
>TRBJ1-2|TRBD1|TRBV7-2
CALRQGAYGYTF
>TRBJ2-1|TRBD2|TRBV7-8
CASSLTGTSDEQFF
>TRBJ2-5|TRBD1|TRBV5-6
CASSPDRVETQYF
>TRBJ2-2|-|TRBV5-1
CASTGWAGNTGELFF
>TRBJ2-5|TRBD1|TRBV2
CASEGQVGQETQYF
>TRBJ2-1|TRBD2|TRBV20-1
CSATAGGEQFF
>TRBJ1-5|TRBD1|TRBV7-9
CASSLQGEFGPQHF